This is a list of T cell receptor beta chains from one sample in a study of blood T cell repertoires in COVID-19. The protocol was immunoSEQ multiplex PCR, while the TCRdb copy is restricted to in-frame clones and leaves out a portion. The sample records under 300,000 clones, 70% to 90% being singletons. Sequencing was performed on peripheral blood. Every receptor here comes from a woman between 40 and 50 years old who had recovered from COVID-19. CDR3s include the opening cysteine and the closing phenylalanine or tryptophan. D genes are given only for firm matches. Some rows have no size entry. The others give once, few or many, or a class for an expanded clone.

d_call: -; j_call: TRBJ1-5; cdr3_length: 13; v_call: TRBV28; clone_size: -; cdr3_nt: TGTGCCAGCAGTTTAACAGGGAGCCAGCCCCAGCATTTT; cdr3_aa: CASSLTGSQPQHF
d_call: -; j_call: TRBJ2-2; cdr3_length: 17; v_call: TRBV7-3; clone_size: -; cdr3_nt: TGTGCCAGCAGCTTACAGGGACTCAGCGCGGGGACCGGGGAGCTGTTTTTT; cdr3_aa: CASSLQGLSAGTGELFF
d_call: TRBD1; j_call: TRBJ2-3; cdr3_length: 14; v_call: TRBV2; clone_size: once; cdr3_nt: TGTGCCAGCCTCCCGGGACAGAGCACAGATACGCAGTATTTT; cdr3_aa: CASLPGQSTDTQYF
d_call: TRBD2; j_call: TRBJ2-4; cdr3_length: 18; v_call: TRBV4-1; clone_size: -; cdr3_nt: TGCGCCAGCAGCCAACACATAGCGGGGGGGGCCGCGGGAAACATTCAGTACTTC; cdr3_aa: CASSQHIAGGAAGNIQYF
d_call: TRBD2; j_call: TRBJ2-1; cdr3_length: 13; v_call: TRBV20-1; clone_size: once; cdr3_nt: TGCAGTGCTAGTGGACTAGGCAGAGGACGGCAGTTCTTC; cdr3_aa: CSASGLGRGRQFF
d_call: TRBD1; j_call: TRBJ2-6; cdr3_length: 18; v_call: TRBV7-9; clone_size: -; cdr3_nt: TGTGCCAGCAGCTTAGCCGTAATGACAGGGGCTGGGGCCAACGTCCTGACTTTC; cdr3_aa: CASSLAVMTGAGANVLTF
d_call: TRBD1; j_call: TRBJ2-1; cdr3_length: 16; v_call: TRBV7-8; clone_size: -; cdr3_nt: TGTGCCAGCAGCATCGGACAGGGGACACGGGGCAATGAGCAGTTCTTC; cdr3_aa: CASSIGQGTRGNEQFF
d_call: -; j_call: TRBJ1-2; cdr3_length: 13; v_call: TRBV7-9; clone_size: -; cdr3_nt: TGTGCCAGCAGCCCGCAGGGGACCTATGGCTACACCTTC; cdr3_aa: CASSPQGTYGYTF
d_call: TRBD2; j_call: TRBJ2-7; cdr3_length: 15; v_call: TRBV5-1; clone_size: -; cdr3_nt: TGCGCCAGCAGCTCAACTAGCGGGAGACCTCTCGAGCAGTACTTC; cdr3_aa: CASSSTSGRPLEQYF
d_call: TRBD1; j_call: TRBJ1-2; cdr3_length: 14; v_call: TRBV10-3; clone_size: few; cdr3_nt: TGTGCCATCAGGGGACAGGGGCAATACTATGGCTACACCTTC; cdr3_aa: CAIRGQGQYYGYTF
d_call: TRBD2; j_call: TRBJ2-1; cdr3_length: 15; v_call: TRBV6-2/TRBV6-3; clone_size: -; cdr3_nt: TGTGCCAGCAGTTACCGACTAGCGGGTGACAATGAGCAGTTCTTC; cdr3_aa: CASSYRLAGDNEQFF
d_call: -; j_call: TRBJ1-4; cdr3_length: 16; v_call: TRBV4-3; clone_size: -; cdr3_nt: TGCGCCAGCAGCCAAGATCGGCCCAGGGCTAATGAAAAACTGTTTTTT; cdr3_aa: CASSQDRPRANEKLFF
d_call: TRBD1; j_call: TRBJ1-2; cdr3_length: 15; v_call: TRBV11-2; clone_size: -; cdr3_nt: TGTGCCAGCAGCCCCGACAGGGAAGGTGTTAATGGCTACACCTTC; cdr3_aa: CASSPDREGVNGYTF
d_call: -; j_call: TRBJ2-2; cdr3_length: 14; v_call: TRBV6-2/TRBV6-3; clone_size: -; cdr3_nt: TGTGCCAGCAGTTACGGTCGAGGAGTCGGGGAGCTGTTTTTT; cdr3_aa: CASSYGRGVGELFF
d_call: TRBD2; j_call: TRBJ2-3; cdr3_length: 15; v_call: TRBV29-1; clone_size: once; cdr3_nt: TGCAGCGTCGGAGAGGGGACTACGAGCACAGATACGCAGTATTTT; cdr3_aa: CSVGEGTTSTDTQYF
d_call: TRBD1; j_call: TRBJ1-6; cdr3_length: 14; v_call: TRBV2; clone_size: -; cdr3_nt: TGTGCCAGCAGTGACTGGGACAGGGTTCTTGCCCTCCACTTT; cdr3_aa: CASSDWDRVLALHF
d_call: -; j_call: TRBJ2-7; cdr3_length: 15; v_call: TRBV7-8; clone_size: -; cdr3_nt: TGTGCCAGCAGCTTAGGAAGGGACAAGACCTACGAGCAGTACTTC; cdr3_aa: CASSLGRDKTYEQYF
d_call: TRBD1; j_call: TRBJ2-1; cdr3_length: 16; v_call: TRBV2; clone_size: -; cdr3_nt: TGTGCCAGCAGTGAAACCGGGACAGGGATCTACAATGAGCAGTTCTTC; cdr3_aa: CASSETGTGIYNEQFF
d_call: -; j_call: TRBJ2-2; cdr3_length: 16; v_call: TRBV6-2/TRBV6-3; clone_size: -; cdr3_nt: TGTGCCAGCAGTTGGGGTACGGGACTCACCACCGGGGAGCTGTTTTTT; cdr3_aa: CASSWGTGLTTGELFF
d_call: -; j_call: TRBJ2-7; cdr3_length: 13; v_call: TRBV19; clone_size: once; cdr3_nt: TGTGCCAGTGGAGAGGGACACCTCTACGAGCAGTACTTC; cdr3_aa: CASGEGHLYEQYF
d_call: -; j_call: TRBJ2-7; cdr3_length: 14; v_call: TRBV7-9; clone_size: -; cdr3_nt: TGTGCCAGCAGCCCCCGACAGAGCTCCTACGAGCAGTACTTC; cdr3_aa: CASSPRQSSYEQYF
d_call: -; j_call: TRBJ2-2; cdr3_length: 13; v_call: TRBV7-3; clone_size: -; cdr3_nt: TGTGCCAGCAGCTACGTTAGAGGCGGGGAGCTGTTTTTT; cdr3_aa: CASSYVRGGELFF
d_call: -; j_call: TRBJ2-7; cdr3_length: 13; v_call: TRBV28; clone_size: -; cdr3_nt: TGTGCCAGCAGCGTAGGCGGGGATCGCGAGCAGTACTTC; cdr3_aa: CASSVGGDREQYF
d_call: TRBD2; j_call: TRBJ2-3; cdr3_length: 22; v_call: TRBV12-5; clone_size: -; cdr3_nt: TGTGCTAGTGGTTTGGAACTAAAAACCGGGACTAGCGGAAAGAGTTGGACAGATACGCAGTATTTT; cdr3_aa: CASGLELKTGTSGKSWTDTQYF
d_call: -; j_call: TRBJ2-3; cdr3_length: 14; v_call: TRBV6-5; clone_size: -; cdr3_nt: TGTGCCAGCGGAAGGGGGGGGAGCACAGATACGCAGTATTTT; cdr3_aa: CASGRGGSTDTQYF
d_call: -; j_call: TRBJ2-2; cdr3_length: 14; v_call: TRBV11-2; clone_size: -; cdr3_nt: TGTGCCAGCAGCTCACTTAAGGGGACCGGGGAGCTGTTTTTT; cdr3_aa: CASSSLKGTGELFF
d_call: TRBD2; j_call: TRBJ2-3; cdr3_length: 15; v_call: TRBV18; clone_size: -; cdr3_nt: TGTGCCAGCTCATTAGCGGGAGGGGCCACAGATACGCAGTATTTT; cdr3_aa: CASSLAGGATDTQYF
d_call: -; j_call: TRBJ2-2; cdr3_length: 14; v_call: TRBV6-5; clone_size: -; cdr3_nt: TGTGCCAGCAGTTCCGACAGGAACACCGGGGAGCTGTTTTTT; cdr3_aa: CASSSDRNTGELFF
d_call: -; j_call: TRBJ2-7; cdr3_length: 11; v_call: TRBV10-2; clone_size: -; cdr3_nt: TGCGCCAGCCAGCCCGAGGACGAGCAGTACTTC; cdr3_aa: CASQPEDEQYF
d_call: TRBD1; j_call: TRBJ2-7; cdr3_length: 14; v_call: TRBV11-2; clone_size: -; cdr3_nt: TGTGCCAGCAGCCCTCGGGACAGGGCCTACGAGCAGTACTTC; cdr3_aa: CASSPRDRAYEQYF
d_call: TRBD1; j_call: TRBJ2-3; cdr3_length: 15; v_call: TRBV6-5; clone_size: -; cdr3_nt: TGTGCCAGCAGCCTCAGGGGGCTTAGCACAGATACGCAGTATTTT; cdr3_aa: CASSLRGLSTDTQYF
d_call: TRBD1; j_call: TRBJ2-1; cdr3_length: 16; v_call: TRBV15; clone_size: -; cdr3_nt: TGTGCCACCAGCAGAGCCGGGACAGGGGCCGATAATGAGCAGTTCTTC; cdr3_aa: CATSRAGTGADNEQFF
d_call: -; j_call: TRBJ1-6; cdr3_length: 15; v_call: TRBV30; clone_size: -; cdr3_nt: TGTGCCTGGAGTGTAGGGGATATACGGGCTTCACCCCTCCACTTT; cdr3_aa: CAWSVGDIRASPLHF
d_call: TRBD1; j_call: TRBJ1-5; cdr3_length: 15; v_call: TRBV19; clone_size: -; cdr3_nt: TGTGCCAGTAGTATTTGGGACAGTCCCAATCAGCCCCAGCATTTT; cdr3_aa: CASSIWDSPNQPQHF
d_call: -; j_call: TRBJ1-1; cdr3_length: 15; v_call: TRBV19; clone_size: -; cdr3_nt: TGTGCCAGTAAGGACCCTAGAGAGGGAGGCACTGAAGCTTTCTTT; cdr3_aa: CASKDPREGGTEAFF
d_call: -; j_call: TRBJ2-4; cdr3_length: 14; v_call: TRBV19; clone_size: -; cdr3_nt: TGTGCCAGTAGTATAGAGGGCAGTAAAAACATTCAGTACTTC; cdr3_aa: CASSIEGSKNIQYF
d_call: -; j_call: TRBJ1-2; cdr3_length: 15; v_call: TRBV10-3; clone_size: -; cdr3_nt: TGTGCCATCAGTGAGTCAACAGCTGCTAACTATGGCTACACCTTC; cdr3_aa: CAISESTAANYGYTF
d_call: TRBD1; j_call: TRBJ1-1; cdr3_length: 18; v_call: TRBV19; clone_size: -; cdr3_nt: TGTGCCAGTAGTATTGGAGCCGGGACAGGGGGCGCGGGCACTGAAGCTTTCTTT; cdr3_aa: CASSIGAGTGGAGTEAFF
d_call: TRBD1; j_call: TRBJ1-5; cdr3_length: 15; v_call: TRBV5-1; clone_size: -; cdr3_nt: TGCGCCAGCAGCCCACAGGGGGGGTTCAATCAGCCCCAGCATTTT; cdr3_aa: CASSPQGGFNQPQHF
d_call: TRBD1; j_call: TRBJ2-1; cdr3_length: 15; v_call: TRBV27; clone_size: -; cdr3_nt: TGTGCCAGCAGGACGAACAGGGGCCCCTACAATGAGCAGTTCTTC; cdr3_aa: CASRTNRGPYNEQFF
d_call: -; j_call: TRBJ2-1; cdr3_length: 18; v_call: TRBV27; clone_size: once; cdr3_nt: TGTGCCAGCAGTATTATAGGAGGGATTGGGGCTAACTACAATGAGCAGTTCTTC; cdr3_aa: CASSIIGGIGANYNEQFF
d_call: TRBD2; j_call: TRBJ2-3; cdr3_length: 14; v_call: TRBV7-3; clone_size: -; cdr3_nt: TGTGCCAGCAGCCCCGGGGGGGCCTCAGATACGCAGTATTTT; cdr3_aa: CASSPGGASDTQYF
d_call: TRBD1; j_call: TRBJ1-6; cdr3_length: 17; v_call: TRBV2; clone_size: -; cdr3_nt: TGTGCCACCAGGGGACAGGGGGCCCAGGAGTTTAATTCACCCCTCCACTTT; cdr3_aa: CATRGQGAQEFNSPLHF
d_call: TRBD2; j_call: TRBJ2-3; cdr3_length: 16; v_call: TRBV7-3; clone_size: -; cdr3_nt: TGTGCCAGCAGCCTGGGGGCTAGCGGGGGAACAGATACGCAGTATTTT; cdr3_aa: CASSLGASGGTDTQYF
d_call: TRBD1; j_call: TRBJ2-3; cdr3_length: 15; v_call: TRBV7-3; clone_size: -; cdr3_nt: TGTGCCAGCAGCCCACAGGGGTTTAGCACAGATACGCAGTATTTT; cdr3_aa: CASSPQGFSTDTQYF
d_call: TRBD1; j_call: TRBJ1-2; cdr3_length: 16; v_call: TRBV27; clone_size: -; cdr3_nt: TGTGCCAGCAGTTTCCTAGGGACAGGGGGCGGCTATGGCTACACCTTC; cdr3_aa: CASSFLGTGGGYGYTF
d_call: TRBD1; j_call: TRBJ1-6; cdr3_length: 16; v_call: TRBV27; clone_size: -; cdr3_nt: TGTGCCAGCAGTCCACAGGGGGCCCTCGGATTGGCACCCCTCCACTTT; cdr3_aa: CASSPQGALGLAPLHF
d_call: -; j_call: TRBJ2-5; cdr3_length: 13; v_call: TRBV6-5; clone_size: -; cdr3_nt: TGTGCCAGCAGTTACGGACAGAAAGAGACCCAGTACTTC; cdr3_aa: CASSYGQKETQYF
d_call: TRBD1; j_call: TRBJ1-1; cdr3_length: 13; v_call: TRBV19; clone_size: once; cdr3_nt: TGTGCCAGTAGCAAACAGGGGGGCACTGAAGCTTTCTTT; cdr3_aa: CASSKQGGTEAFF
d_call: TRBD2; j_call: TRBJ2-7; cdr3_length: 16; v_call: TRBV30; clone_size: -; cdr3_nt: TGTGCCTGGAGTGTAATTGGGGCGGGGGGAATTTACGAGCAGTACTTC; cdr3_aa: CAWSVIGAGGIYEQYF
d_call: TRBD1; j_call: TRBJ1-1; cdr3_length: 14; v_call: TRBV5-8; clone_size: -; cdr3_nt: TGTGCCCCCCCGCCGAGGGGGCGCGGCACTGAAGCTTTCTTT; cdr3_aa: CAPPPRGRGTEAFF
d_call: TRBD2; j_call: TRBJ2-7; cdr3_length: 14; v_call: TRBV11-2; clone_size: -; cdr3_nt: TGTGCCAGCAGCACTGGGACTAGCGGATACGAGCAGTACTTC; cdr3_aa: CASSTGTSGYEQYF
d_call: TRBD1; j_call: TRBJ2-2; cdr3_length: 15; v_call: TRBV6-5; clone_size: -; cdr3_nt: TGTGCCAGCACAATCGACAGGGCCGGGGCCGGGGAGCTGTTTTTT; cdr3_aa: CASTIDRAGAGELFF
d_call: -; j_call: TRBJ1-2; cdr3_length: 14; v_call: TRBV19; clone_size: -; cdr3_nt: TGTGCCAGTAGTATAACGGGGGGCTCCTATGGCTACACCTTC; cdr3_aa: CASSITGGSYGYTF
d_call: TRBD1; j_call: TRBJ1-3; cdr3_length: 15; v_call: TRBV18; clone_size: once; cdr3_nt: TGTGCCAGCTCCTTCGGACAGGACTCTGGAAACACCATATATTTT; cdr3_aa: CASSFGQDSGNTIYF
d_call: TRBD1; j_call: TRBJ1-3; cdr3_length: 17; v_call: TRBV27; clone_size: few; cdr3_nt: TGTGCCAGCAGTCCGCGGGTGACAGGGAGGACTGGAAACACCATATATTTT; cdr3_aa: CASSPRVTGRTGNTIYF
d_call: TRBD1; j_call: TRBJ2-7; cdr3_length: 15; v_call: TRBV15; clone_size: -; cdr3_nt: TGTGCCACCAGCCCATCAGACAGGGACACCTACGAGCAGTACTTC; cdr3_aa: CATSPSDRDTYEQYF
d_call: TRBD1; j_call: TRBJ2-7; cdr3_length: 13; v_call: TRBV10-3; clone_size: once; cdr3_nt: TGTGCCATCGCTCGGGACAGATCCTACGAGCAGTACTTC; cdr3_aa: CAIARDRSYEQYF
d_call: TRBD1; j_call: TRBJ1-2; cdr3_length: 17; v_call: TRBV6-2/TRBV6-3; clone_size: -; cdr3_nt: TGTGCCAGCAGTTCCGCCGGGACAGGGGGCTCTATCTATGGCTACACCTTC; cdr3_aa: CASSSAGTGGSIYGYTF
d_call: TRBD2; j_call: TRBJ2-7; cdr3_length: 15; v_call: TRBV7-2; clone_size: -; cdr3_nt: TGTGCCAGCAGCTTGGCCGGGACTATGAGCTACGAGCAGTACTTC; cdr3_aa: CASSLAGTMSYEQYF